The rows below give T cell receptor beta chains drawn from one sample of a study of OX40 agonist ivuxolimab in advanced cancers. Here immunoSEQ multiplex PCR was the method, and the copy in TCRdb shows in-frame clones only, minus some. Of about 61,000 clones in the sample, 89% were seen once. Sequencing used CD4+ or CD8+ T cells sorted from blood, obtained in a trial of the OX40 agonist ivuxolimab. The receptors were sampled from an adult with an advanced solid tumor such as melanoma, head and neck, liver or kidney cancer. Both conserved end residues are part of each CDR3. The D gene is left open where the match is weak. Clone size is stated in some rows and not others, as once, few, many or a class when expanded.

size	D	J	V	CDR3	DNA
-	-	TRBJ1-5	TRBV4-3	CASSQTRVRQPQHF	TGCGCCAGCAGCCAAACCAGGGTTCGCCAGCCCCAGCATTTT
-	-	TRBJ2-1	TRBV6-6	CASSYPLGDEQFF	TGTGCCAGCAGTTACCCCTTGGGCGATGAGCAGTTCTTC
-	TRBD2	TRBJ2-3	TRBV11-2	CASSLDHWREGTDTQYF	TGTGCCAGCAGCTTAGATCACTGGCGGGAGGGCACAGATACGCAGTATTTT
once	-	TRBJ1-1	TRBV27	CASRETMNTEAFF	TGTGCCAGCAGAGAAACCATGAACACTGAAGCTTTCTTT
-	-	TRBJ1-4	TRBV19	CASSIGRPGEKLFF	TGTGCCAGTAGTATCGGCCGGCCGGGTGAAAAACTGTTTTTT
-	-	TRBJ1-2	TRBV4-3	CASSLDRDPYGYTF	TGCGCCAGCAGCCTAGATCGGGACCCCTATGGCTACACCTTC
-	-	TRBJ2-5	TRBV7-2	CASSLAGGGWETQYF	TGTGCCAGCAGCTTAGCGGGAGGGGGCTGGGAGACCCAGTACTTC
-	-	TRBJ1-1	TRBV19	CASNREMNTEAFF	TGTGCCAGTAACAGGGAGATGAACACTGAAGCTTTCTTT
-	-	TRBJ2-7	TRBV7-9	CASSPFRLGRDEQYF	TGTGCCAGCAGCCCCTTCAGACTGGGCAGGGACGAGCAGTACTTC
-	-	TRBJ1-2	TRBV9	CASSVDQGYGYTF	TGTGCCAGCAGCGTAGATCAAGGCTATGGCTACACCTTC
-	TRBD2	TRBJ2-7	TRBV7-9	CASSFLLAGGVYEQYF	TGTGCCAGCAGCTTTCTACTAGCGGGAGGGGTTTACGAGCAGTACTTC
-	TRBD1	TRBJ1-4	TRBV5-8	CASSRTGDATNEKLFF	TGTGCCAGCAGCCGGACAGGGGATGCAACTAATGAAAAACTGTTTTTT
-	-	TRBJ1-1	TRBV28	CASSLPHMNTEAFF	TGTGCCAGCAGCCTACCCCACATGAACACTGAAGCTTTCTTT
once	TRBD2	TRBJ2-5	TRBV5-6	CASTPGTSTAETQYF	TGTGCCAGCACACCGGGGACTAGCACGGCAGAGACCCAGTACTTC
-	-	TRBJ1-1	TRBV27	CASSLGSPGTNTEAFF	TGTGCCAGCAGTTTAGGGTCCCCAGGAACGAACACTGAAGCTTTCTTT
once	TRBD2	TRBJ2-1	TRBV27	CASSLSGVAGQQFF	TGTGCCAGCAGTTTATCGGGAGTAGCGGGACAGCAGTTCTTC
-	TRBD1	TRBJ2-1	TRBV13	CASRTGTGGNEQFF	TGTGCCAGCAGGACCGGGACAGGGGGGAATGAGCAGTTCTTC
few	-	TRBJ1-5	TRBV9	CASSGDYSNQPQHF	TGTGCCAGCAGCGGAGACTATAGCAATCAGCCCCAGCATTTT
-	-	TRBJ1-5	TRBV6-1	CASSDNKFSNQPQHF	TGTGCCAGCAGTGACAACAAGTTCAGCAATCAGCCCCAGCATTTT
-	-	TRBJ2-2	TRBV4-1	CASSQDLESRTGELFF	TGCGCCAGCAGCCAAGATTTGGAGTCTCGTACCGGGGAGCTGTTTTTT
-	-	TRBJ2-1	TRBV7-2	CASSQGGLAYNEQFF	TGTGCCAGCAGTCAGGGGGGACTAGCCTACAATGAGCAGTTCTTC
-	-	TRBJ2-7	TRBV4-1	CASSQDVNPYEQYF	TGCGCCAGCAGCCAAGATGTCAATCCCTACGAGCAGTACTTC
few	-	TRBJ1-5	TRBV7-9	CASSSGQSNQPQHF	TGTGCCAGCAGCTCAGGACAGAGCAATCAGCCCCAGCATTTT
-	TRBD2	TRBJ2-5	TRBV28	CASSLGPGLAGPLGETQYF	TGTGCCAGCAGTTTAGGGCCGGGACTAGCGGGACCGCTGGGAGAGACCCAGTACTTC
-	-	TRBJ2-7	TRBV29-1	CSVGWGDYEQYF	TGCAGCGTTGGATGGGGGGACTACGAGCAGTACTTC
-	-	TRBJ2-7	TRBV6-5	CASSYSVVEAYEQYF	TGTGCCAGCAGTTACTCAGTCGTCGAGGCCTACGAGCAGTACTTC
-	-	TRBJ2-7	TRBV5-1	CASSLLRGAYEQYF	TGCGCCAGCAGCTTACTCAGGGGGGCCTACGAGCAGTACTTC
-	TRBD2	TRBJ2-3	TRBV15	CATSPLAGTDTQYF	TGTGCCACCAGCCCACTAGCGGGGACAGATACGCAGTATTTT
-	TRBD2	TRBJ2-2	TRBV11-2	CASSSPGTSGIAGELFF	TGTGCCAGCAGCTCGCCGGGGACTAGCGGCATCGCCGGGGAGCTGTTTTTT
-	-	TRBJ1-6	TRBV7-9	CASSLGGLLNSPLHF	TGTGCCAGCAGCTTAGGCGGACTCCTGAATTCACCCCTCCACTTT
-	-	TRBJ1-5	TRBV28	CASSQDRSDQPQHF	TGTGCCAGCAGTCAAGACAGAAGTGATCAGCCCCAGCATTTT
-	TRBD1	TRBJ2-1	TRBV27	CASSGGTGGSYNEQFF	TGTGCCAGCAGTGGGGGGACAGGGGGCTCCTACAATGAGCAGTTCTTC
-	-	TRBJ1-2	TRBV27	CASSLGGKGYGYTF	TGTGCCAGCAGTTTAGGGGGGAAGGGCTATGGCTACACCTTC
-	TRBD2	TRBJ2-1	TRBV28	CASTPVLAFSYNEQFF	TGTGCCAGCACCCCGGTACTAGCGTTTTCCTACAATGAGCAGTTCTTC
-	-	TRBJ2-7	TRBV7-9	CASSEGGGYEQYF	TGTGCCAGCAGCGAGGGCGGTGGGTACGAGCAGTACTTC
-	-	TRBJ2-4	TRBV29-1	CSVLGTEENIQYF	TGCAGCGTGCTCGGGACCGAGGAAAACATTCAGTACTTC
-	TRBD1	TRBJ1-1	TRBV13	CASSSRDRGILTEAFF	TGTGCCAGCAGCAGCCGGGACAGGGGGATTCTCACTGAAGCTTTCTTT
-	TRBD1	TRBJ2-7	TRBV4-3	CASSQDGTELPGEQYF	TGCGCCAGCAGCCAAGACGGGACAGAACTCCCTGGCGAGCAGTACTTC
-	-	TRBJ1-2	TRBV4-2	CASSQNPRDGYTF	TGTGCCAGCAGCCAAAATCCACGGGATGGCTACACCTTC
-	-	TRBJ1-2	TRBV7-3	CASSLSGPSGYGYTF	TGTGCCAGCAGCTTAAGTGGTCCGTCGGGCTATGGCTACACCTTC
-	-	TRBJ1-1	TRBV4-1	CASSPDRGLTEAFF	TGCGCCAGCAGCCCGGATCGGGGGCTCACTGAAGCTTTCTTT
-	-	TRBJ1-2	TRBV6-5	CASTLLATNYGGYTF	TGTGCCAGCACCCTACTGGCAACTAACTATGGTGGCTACACCTTC
-	TRBD2	TRBJ2-1	TRBV19	CASTSGTNYNEQFF	TGTGCCAGTACATCCGGGACTAACTACAATGAGCAGTTCTTC
-	TRBD1	TRBJ1-1	TRBV5-1	CASSLTGTVEAFF	TGCGCCAGCAGTCTAACCGGGACAGTTGAAGCTTTCTTT
-	TRBD2	TRBJ2-7	TRBV18	CASSLGLAGVGYEQYF	TGTGCCAGCTCACTGGGACTAGCGGGAGTAGGTTACGAGCAGTACTTC
-	-	TRBJ2-1	TRBV25-1	CASSEGFSEQFF	TGTGCCAGCAGTGAGGGATTTAGTGAGCAGTTCTTC
-	-	TRBJ2-7	TRBV4-2	CASSQGSPSYEQYF	TGTGCCAGCAGCCAGGGATCTCCATCCTACGAGCAGTACTTC
-	-	TRBJ1-3	TRBV9	CASSALARGAGNTIYF	TGTGCCAGCAGCGCCCTTGCTAGGGGGGCTGGAAACACCATATATTTT
-	TRBD1	TRBJ2-7	TRBV5-4	CASSWDSRPDEQYF	TGTGCCAGCAGCTGGGACAGCCGACCGGACGAGCAGTACTTC
-	-	TRBJ2-7	TRBV4-1	CASSPSGRYYEQYF	TGCGCCAGCAGCCCCTCGGGACGGTACTACGAGCAGTACTTC
-	-	TRBJ2-7	TRBV7-8	CASSLRATSPYEQYF	TGTGCCAGCAGCTTACGAGCAACTAGTCCCTACGAGCAGTACTTC
-	-	TRBJ1-1	TRBV7-7	CASSSLLQGLGTEAFF	TGTGCCAGCAGCTCACTCCTACAGGGACTGGGCACTGAAGCTTTCTTT
-	-	TRBJ1-5	TRBV9	CASSPGGSNQPQHF	TGTGCCAGCAGTCCGGGGGGGAGCAATCAGCCCCAGCATTTT
-	-	TRBJ1-2	TRBV7-9	CASRSGRDNYGYTF	TGTGCCAGCAGATCCGGCAGGGACAACTATGGCTACACCTTC
few	TRBD2	TRBJ2-7	TRBV27	CASSSTSGVAYEQYF	TGTGCCAGCAGTAGTACTAGCGGGGTCGCCTACGAGCAGTACTTC
-	-	TRBJ2-7	TRBV6-1	CASSATGNEQYF	TGTGCCAGCAGCGCCACGGGGAACGAGCAGTACTTC
-	-	TRBJ1-2	TRBV7-9	CASSLGGLDGYTF	TGTGCCAGCAGCTTAGGGGGGTTGGATGGCTACACCTTC